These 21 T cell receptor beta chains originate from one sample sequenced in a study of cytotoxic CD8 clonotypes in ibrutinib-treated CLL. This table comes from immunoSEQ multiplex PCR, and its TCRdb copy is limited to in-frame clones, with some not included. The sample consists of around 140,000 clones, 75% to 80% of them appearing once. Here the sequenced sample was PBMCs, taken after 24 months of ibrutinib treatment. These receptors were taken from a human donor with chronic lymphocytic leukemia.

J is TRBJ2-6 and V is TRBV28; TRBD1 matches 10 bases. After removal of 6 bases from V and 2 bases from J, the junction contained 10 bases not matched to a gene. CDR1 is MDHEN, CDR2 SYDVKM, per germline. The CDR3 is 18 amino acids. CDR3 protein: CASSPGDRGLAGANVLTF. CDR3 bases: TGTGCCAGCAGCCCCGGCGACAGGGGGCTCGCTGGGGCCAACGTCCTGACTTTC.

CDR3 residues: CASSFVAPYEQYF. The CDR3 DNA reads as TGTGCCAGCAGTTTTGTCGCACCCTACGAGCAGTACTTC. The rearrangement uses TRBV27 and TRBJ2-7; unclear D gene. Per the germline V gene, CDR1 is MNHEY and CDR2 is SMNVEV (reference sequence). CDR3 length: 13 amino acids. V was clipped by 3 bases and J by 2 bases, with 8 bases between them.

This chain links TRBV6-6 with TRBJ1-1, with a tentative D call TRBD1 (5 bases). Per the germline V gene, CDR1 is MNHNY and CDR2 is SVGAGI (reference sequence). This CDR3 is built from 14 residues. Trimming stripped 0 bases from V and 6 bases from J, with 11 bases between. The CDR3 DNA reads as TGTGCCAGCAGTTACTCGATCCAGGGCCCTGAAGCTTTCTTT. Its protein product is CASSYSIQGPEAFF.

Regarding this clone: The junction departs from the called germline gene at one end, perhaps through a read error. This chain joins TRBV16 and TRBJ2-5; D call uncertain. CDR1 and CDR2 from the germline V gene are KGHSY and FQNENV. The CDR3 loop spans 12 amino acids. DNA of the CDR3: TGTGCCAGCAGCCGGGGTGGAGAGGCCCAGTACTTC. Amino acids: CASSRGGEAQYF.

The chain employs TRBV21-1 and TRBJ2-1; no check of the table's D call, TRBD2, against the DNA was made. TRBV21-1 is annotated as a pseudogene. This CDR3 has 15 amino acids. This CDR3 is CASSKGSSSYNEQFF. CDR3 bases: TGTGCCAGCAGCAAAGGGTCTAGCTCATACAATGAGCAGTTCTTC.

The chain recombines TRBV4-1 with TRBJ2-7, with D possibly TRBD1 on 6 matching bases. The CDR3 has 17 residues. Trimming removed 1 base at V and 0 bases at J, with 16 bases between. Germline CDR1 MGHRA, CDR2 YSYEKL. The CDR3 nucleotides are TGCGCCAGCAGCCAAGGGCAGGGGACGTCCTTCTCCTACGAGCAGTACTTC. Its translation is CASSQGQGTSFSYEQYF.

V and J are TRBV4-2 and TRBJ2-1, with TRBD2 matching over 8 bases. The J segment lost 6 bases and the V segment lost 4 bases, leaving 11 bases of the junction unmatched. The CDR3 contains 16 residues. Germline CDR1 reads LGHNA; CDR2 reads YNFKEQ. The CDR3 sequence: CASSPGALAGLNEQFF. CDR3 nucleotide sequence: TGTGCCAGCAGCCCAGGGGCCCTAGCGGGCCTCAATGAGCAGTTCTTC.

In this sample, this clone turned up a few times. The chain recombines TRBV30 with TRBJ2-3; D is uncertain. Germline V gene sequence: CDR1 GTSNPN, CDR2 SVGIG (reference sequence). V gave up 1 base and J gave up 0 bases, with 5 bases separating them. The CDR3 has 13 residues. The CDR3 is CAWSGASTDTQYF. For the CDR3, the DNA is TGTGCCTGGAGTGGCGCGAGCACAGATACGCAGTATTTT.

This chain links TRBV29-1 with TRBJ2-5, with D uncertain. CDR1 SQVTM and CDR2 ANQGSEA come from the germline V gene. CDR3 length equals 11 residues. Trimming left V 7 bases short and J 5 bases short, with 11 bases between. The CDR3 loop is CSARQGETQYF. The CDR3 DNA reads TGCAGCGCCCGACAAGGGGAGACCCAGTACTTC.

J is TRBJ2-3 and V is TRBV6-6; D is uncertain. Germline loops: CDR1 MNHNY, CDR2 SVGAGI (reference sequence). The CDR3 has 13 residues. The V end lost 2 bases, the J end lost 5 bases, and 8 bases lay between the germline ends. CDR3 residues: CASSYPPGDTQYF. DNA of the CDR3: TGTGCCAGCAGTTACCCTCCCGGAGATACGCAGTATTTT.

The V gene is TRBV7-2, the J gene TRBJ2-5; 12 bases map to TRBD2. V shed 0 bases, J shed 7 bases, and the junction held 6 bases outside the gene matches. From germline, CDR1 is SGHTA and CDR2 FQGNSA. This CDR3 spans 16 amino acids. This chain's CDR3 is CASSLALGTSGRTQYF. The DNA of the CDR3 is TGTGCCAGCAGCTTAGCGTTGGGGACTAGCGGGCGGACCCAGTACTTC.

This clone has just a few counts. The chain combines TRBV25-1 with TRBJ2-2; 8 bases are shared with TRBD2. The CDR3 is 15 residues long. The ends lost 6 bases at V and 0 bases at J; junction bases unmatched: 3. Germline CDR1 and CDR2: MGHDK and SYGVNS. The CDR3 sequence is CASSRGGTNTGELFF. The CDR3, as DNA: TGTGCCAGCAGCCGGGGGGGGACGAACACCGGGGAGCTGTTTTTT.

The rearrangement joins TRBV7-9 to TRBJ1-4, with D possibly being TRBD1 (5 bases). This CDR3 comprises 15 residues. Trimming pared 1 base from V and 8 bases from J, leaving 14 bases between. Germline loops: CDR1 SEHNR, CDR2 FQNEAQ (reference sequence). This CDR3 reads CASSLGGDRGEKLFF. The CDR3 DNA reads TGTGCCAGCAGCTTAGGTGGGGACCGTGGGGAAAAACTGTTTTTT.

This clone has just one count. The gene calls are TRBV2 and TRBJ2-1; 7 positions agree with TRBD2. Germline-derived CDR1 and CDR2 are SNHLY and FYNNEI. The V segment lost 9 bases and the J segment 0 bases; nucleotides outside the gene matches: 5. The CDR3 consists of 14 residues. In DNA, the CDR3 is TGTGCCAGTGGGGGGGGTACCTCCTACAATGAGCAGTTCTTC. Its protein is CASGGGTSYNEQFF.

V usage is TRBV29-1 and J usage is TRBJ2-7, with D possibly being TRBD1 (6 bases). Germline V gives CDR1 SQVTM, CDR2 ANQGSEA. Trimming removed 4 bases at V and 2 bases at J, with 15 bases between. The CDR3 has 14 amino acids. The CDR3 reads CSVVGSGGPYEQYF. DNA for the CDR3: TGCAGCGTTGTGGGGTCTGGGGGCCCCTACGAGCAGTACTTC.

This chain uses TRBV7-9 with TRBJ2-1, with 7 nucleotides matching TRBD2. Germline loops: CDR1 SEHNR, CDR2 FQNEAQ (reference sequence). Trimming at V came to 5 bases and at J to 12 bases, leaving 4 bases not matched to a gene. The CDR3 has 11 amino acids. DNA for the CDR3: TGTGCCAGCAGCCCGACGGGGGGGCAGTTCTTC. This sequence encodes CASSPTGGQFF.

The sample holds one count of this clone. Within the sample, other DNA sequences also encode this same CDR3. In DNA form, the CDR3 reads TGCGCCAGCAGCTTGGATGGGGAGCAGTACTTC. It is translated as CASSLDGEQYF. The V gene is TRBV5-1, the J gene TRBJ2-7; D remains ambiguous. There are 11 residues in the CDR3. V shed 0 bases and J shed 7 bases, with 5 bases lying between them. CDR1 is SGHRS and CDR2 is YFSETQ in the germline V gene.

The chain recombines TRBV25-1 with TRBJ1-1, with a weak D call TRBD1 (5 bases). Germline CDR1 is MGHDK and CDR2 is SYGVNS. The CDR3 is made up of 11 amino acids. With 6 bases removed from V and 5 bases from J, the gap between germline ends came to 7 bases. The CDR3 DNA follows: TGTGCCAGCAGGGGGGGGACTGAAGCTTTCTTT. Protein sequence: CASRGGTEAFF. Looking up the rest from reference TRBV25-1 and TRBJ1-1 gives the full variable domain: EADIYQTPRYLVIGTGKKITLECSQTMGHDKMYWYQQDPGMELHLIHYSYGVNSTEKGDLSSESTVSRIRTEHFPLTLESARPSHTSQYLCASRGGTEAFFGQGTRLTVV.

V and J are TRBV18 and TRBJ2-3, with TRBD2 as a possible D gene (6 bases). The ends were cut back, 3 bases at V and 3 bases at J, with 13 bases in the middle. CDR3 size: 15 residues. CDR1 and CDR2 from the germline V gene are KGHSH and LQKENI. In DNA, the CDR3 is TGTGCCAGCTCACCCCTGGGGGGTGGAACAGATACGCAGTATTTT. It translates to CASSPLGGGTDTQYF. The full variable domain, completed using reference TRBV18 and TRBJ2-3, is NAGVMQNPRHLVRRRGQEARLRCSPMKGHSHVYWYRQLPEEGLKFMVYLQKENIIDESGMPKERFSAEFPKEGPSILRIQQVVRGDSAAYFCASSPLGGGTDTQYFGPGTRLTVL.

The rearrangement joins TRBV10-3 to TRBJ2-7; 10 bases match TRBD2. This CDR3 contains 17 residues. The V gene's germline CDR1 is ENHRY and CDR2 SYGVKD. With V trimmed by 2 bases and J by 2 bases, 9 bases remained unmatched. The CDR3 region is CAISERRTSGPPYEQYF. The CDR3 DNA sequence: TGTGCCATCAGTGAGCGCCGGACTAGCGGACCTCCCTACGAGCAGTACTTC.

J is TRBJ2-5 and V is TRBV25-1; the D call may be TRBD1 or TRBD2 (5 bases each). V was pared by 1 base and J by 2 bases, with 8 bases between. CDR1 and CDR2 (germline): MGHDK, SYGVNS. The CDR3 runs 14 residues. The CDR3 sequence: CASSEWGSQETQYF. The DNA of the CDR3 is TGTGCCAGCAGTGAATGGGGGAGTCAAGAGACCCAGTACTTC.